This T cell receptor beta chain was identified during a study of T cells after somatic rescue of genetic block. Here immunoSEQ multiplex PCR was the method, and the copy in TCRdb shows in-frame clones only, minus some. The sample includes tens of thousands of clones, about 87% seen only once; the top ten take more than 1.5%. This receptor was identified in a woman between 18 and 30 years old. Sequencing input: peripheral blood mononuclear cells (PBMCs).

CDR3 bases: TGTGCCAGCAGCCAAAGGGGACTAGCGGGAGGGGAGGTCACCGGGGAGCTGTTTTTT. It specifies CASSQRGLAGGEVTGELFF. The V gene is TRBV4-2, the J gene TRBJ2-2; the match to TRBD2 covers 16 bases. From germline, CDR1 is LGHNA and CDR2 YNFKEQ. The J segment lost 4 bases and the V segment lost 2 bases, leaving 7 bases of the junction unmatched. The CDR3 runs to 19 residues.